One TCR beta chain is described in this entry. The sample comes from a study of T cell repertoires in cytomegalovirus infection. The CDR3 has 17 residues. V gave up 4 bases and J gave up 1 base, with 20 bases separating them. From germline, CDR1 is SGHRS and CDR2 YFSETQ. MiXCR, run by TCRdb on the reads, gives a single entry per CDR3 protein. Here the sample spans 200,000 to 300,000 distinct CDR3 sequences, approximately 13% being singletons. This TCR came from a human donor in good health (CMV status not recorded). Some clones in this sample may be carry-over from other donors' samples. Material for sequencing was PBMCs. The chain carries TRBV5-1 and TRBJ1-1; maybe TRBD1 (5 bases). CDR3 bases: TGCGCCAGCAGCCCCAAAGAGGGACGCTTGGGGAACACTGAAGCTTTCTTT. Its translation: CASSPKEGRLGNTEAFF.